The present T cell receptor beta chain was sequenced within a study of T-cell memory formation after mild COVID-19. Across the study: Clusters were largely donor specific.

MiXCR, applied by TCRdb to the 5' RACE reads, yields one record per CDR3 protein. The data show around 440,000 distinct CDR3 sequences, over 15% seen once. Findings and caveats of the study: Contracting clones from day 15 to 85 had balanced CD4/CD8; later expanders favoured CD4+. The pre-infection memory compartment contained some responding clones, suggesting cross-reactive memory joined.

This clonotype was detected only a few times. What it binds is unknown. The TCR sequence derives from an adult woman who had mild COVID-19 (a few samples of this study predate the infection). Cell type and time point are not known. Specimen: PBMCs or a T cell subset sorted from them (not recorded which).

CDR3 region: CATSDTVQTSTDTQYF. The CDR3 bases are TGTGCCACCAGTGATACGGTACAGACCTCCACAGATACGCAGTATTTT. The chain links TRBV24-1 to TRBJ2-3, with no clear D. The V and J ends lost 3 bases and 2 bases respectively, with 14 bases between them. The CDR3 length is 16 residues. In germline, CDR1 is KGHDR, CDR2 SFDVKD.